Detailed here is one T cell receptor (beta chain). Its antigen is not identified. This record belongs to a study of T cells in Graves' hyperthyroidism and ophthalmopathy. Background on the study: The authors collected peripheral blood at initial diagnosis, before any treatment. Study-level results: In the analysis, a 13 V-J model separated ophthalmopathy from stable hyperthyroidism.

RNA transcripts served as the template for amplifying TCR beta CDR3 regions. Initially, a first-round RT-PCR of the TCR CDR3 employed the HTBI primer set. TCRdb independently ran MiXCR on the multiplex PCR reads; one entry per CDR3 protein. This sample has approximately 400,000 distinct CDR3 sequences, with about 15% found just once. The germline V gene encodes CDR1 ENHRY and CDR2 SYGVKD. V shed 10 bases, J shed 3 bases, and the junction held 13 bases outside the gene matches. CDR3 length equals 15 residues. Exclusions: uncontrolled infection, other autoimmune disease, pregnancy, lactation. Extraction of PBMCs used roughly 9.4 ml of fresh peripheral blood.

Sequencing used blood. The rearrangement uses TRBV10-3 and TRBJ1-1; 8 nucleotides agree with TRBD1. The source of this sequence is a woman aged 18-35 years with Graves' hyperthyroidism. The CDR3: CATEPDRAFYTEAFF. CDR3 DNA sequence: TGTGCCACCGAGCCGGACAGGGCTTTTTACACTGAAGCTTTCTTT.